This T cell receptor beta chain was observed in a study of blood T cell repertoires in COVID-19. Overall study: Whether acute or convalescent, the COVID-19 samples came from the United States, Italy and Spain.

Sequenced by immunoSEQ multiplex PCR; TCRdb stores in-frame clones only, minus some. Of about 150,000 clones in the sample, approximately 92% were seen once. This clone was observed a single time. This TCR derives from an older woman with active COVID-19. The source material was peripheral blood.

The CDR3 region is CASSFGRGGQNTEAFF. CDR3 in DNA: TGTGCCAGCAGCTTCGGCCGTGGGGGACAGAACACTGAAGCTTTCTTT. This chain links TRBV5-4 with TRBJ1-1; tentative D call: TRBD1 (6 bases). V shed 2 bases and J shed 1 base, with 15 bases lying between them. The V gene's germline CDR1 is SGHNT and CDR2 YYREEE (reference sequence). The CDR3 has 16 amino acids.